In its sample, the clone carrying this TCR beta chain ranks as medium-sized (0.01 to 0.1%). Its antigen remains unidentified. Other nucleotide sequences from this sample produce the same CDR3. These data are taken from a study of OX40 agonist ivuxolimab in advanced cancers. The wider study: The dose-escalation cohort had hepatocellular carcinoma, melanoma, renal cell or head and neck cancer.

General study points: CD4+ T cells averaged fewer expanded clones than CD8+ T cells.

The germline V gene has CDR1 MNHNS and CDR2 SASEGT. Losses at the gene ends were 2 bases for V and 4 bases for J; bases not matched to a gene: 1. The CDR3 runs to 15 residues. Sequenced by immunoSEQ multiplex PCR; TCRdb stores in-frame clones only, minus some. The sample shows tens of thousands of clones, approximately 80% of them seen only once. Sample: CD4+ or CD8+ T cells sorted from blood, taken in a trial of the OX40 agonist ivuxolimab. The sequence was collected from an adult with an advanced solid tumor such as melanoma, head and neck, liver or kidney cancer. This chain uses TRBV6-1 with TRBJ2-3; 12 bases line up with TRBD2. This CDR3 is CASSELAGGPDTQYF. The CDR3 bases are TGTGCCAGCAGTGAACTAGCGGGAGGGCCAGATACGCAGTATTTT.